This T cell receptor beta chain was sequenced in a study of shared clonotypes between healthy human individuals. Study summary: Donors had three CD4 naive, three CD4 memory, two CD8 naive and one CD8 memory plate apiece.

Study-wide points: Naive CD4 clonotypes overlapped across a handful of donors at roughly 4.5%.

All donors qualified as healthy HIV-negative adults and had experienced no recent acute infections or vaccinations. Trimming removed 3 bases from V and 4 bases from J; junction bases left unmatched: 4. The CDR3 consists of 15 residues. Germline V gene lookup returns CDR1 SGHTA and CDR2 FQGTGA. On this clone: Antigen: not known.

Only in-frame clones appear in the TCRdb table, and some are missing; sequencing was by immunoSEQ multiplex PCR. Of roughly 2.2 million clones in the sample, 93% are singletons; the top ten hold about 0.39%. This clonotype was obtained from a young man in good health. Some clones in this sample may be carry-over from other donors' samples. The V and J genes are TRBV7-3 and TRBJ2-3, with 10 bases aligning to TRBD2. Source material: naive CD4+ T cells from PBMCs. This sample's subset: CD45RA+ positively selected. CDR3 loop: CASSLGLAMSDTQYF. CDR3 sequence (DNA): TGTGCCAGCAGCTTGGGACTAGCGATGTCAGATACGCAGTATTTT. Together with reference TRBV7-3 and TRBJ2-3, the CDR3 gives the full variable domain: GAGVSQTPSNKVTEKGKYVELRCDPISGHTALYWYRQSLGQGPEFLIYFQGTGAADDSGLPNDRFFAVRPEGSVSTLKIQRTERGDSAVYLCASSLGLAMSDTQYFGPGTRLTVL.